What follows are 5 T cell receptor beta chains derived from one specimen sequenced in a study of T cell changes during pregnancy in multiple sclerosis (dated by TCRdb to about 2019). The library was produced with the immunoSEQ multiplex PCR assay. The table was pulled from immuneACCESS by TCRdb, which kept in-frame rearrangements only. Such tables lose some clones; where checked, under half of the loss comes from unresolved V genes, and the rest has no known cause. The sample includes roughly 12,000 clones, with approximately 88% observed a single time. Around 11% of the sample is in the top ten clones. Sequenced material: CD8+ T cells from peripheral blood mononuclear cells, taken after pregnancy. All receptors derive from a female donor in good health, enrolled as a control in a pregnancy study.

The CDR3 region is CASSRPGRAEQFF. CDR3 nucleotides: TGTGCCAGCAGTCGCCCGGGGAGGGCTGAGCAGTTCTTC. The chain joins TRBV28 to TRBJ2-1; 7 bases align to TRBD2. V trimming: 5 bases; J trimming: 9 bases; junction bases outside the gene matches: 7. Germline values: CDR1 MDHEN, CDR2 SYDVKM. The CDR3 loop spans 13 amino acids.

This chain joins TRBV19 and TRBJ2-4; 9 bases fit TRBD1. There are 13 residues in the CDR3. CDR1 LNHDA and CDR2 SQIVND come from the germline V gene (reference sequence). The V and J ends lost 3 bases and 7 bases, in that order; junction bases with no gene match: 1. CDR3 sequence (DNA): TGTGCCAGTAGTATCGGACAGGGGAACATTCAGTACTTC. Amino acid sequence: CASSIGQGNIQYF.

The CDR3 sequence is CASSTWAGGYEQYF. The CDR3 DNA is TGTGCCAGCAGTACGTGGGCGGGAGGGTACGAGCAGTACTTC. V is TRBV6-5 and J is TRBJ2-7, with 9 nucleotides matching TRBD2. V shed 5 bases and J 4 bases; nucleotides not matched to a gene: 6. Germline CDR1 is MNHEY and CDR2 is SVGAGI. CDR3 length: 14 amino acids.

Details on this clone: The sample has other DNA sequences that encode this CDR3 too. The gene calls are TRBV5-1 and TRBJ1-2; D unclear. The CDR3 is 13 residues long. The ends were cut back, 4 bases at V and 6 bases at J, with 13 bases in the middle. Germline CDR1 and CDR2: SGHRS and YFSETQ. The CDR3 is CASSSGRSDGYTF. CDR3 DNA sequence: TGCGCCAGCAGCAGCGGGAGATCGGATGGCTACACCTTC.

The V gene is TRBV6-1, the J gene TRBJ1-5; D might be TRBD1 (5 bases). The CDR3 runs to 14 residues. V lost 4 bases and J lost 1, with 8 bases in between. Germline V gene sequence: CDR1 MNHNS, CDR2 SASEGT. The CDR3 nucleotides are TGTGCCAGCAGTGGGGGGGGGAGCAATCAGCCCCAGCATTTT. It encodes CASSGGGSNQPQHF.